This paragraph covers one T cell receptor (beta chain) sequence. These data belong to a study of blood T cell repertoires in COVID-19. Repertoires were generated with immunoSEQ multiplex PCR, while TCRdb's copy carries only in-frame clones and drops some. Of under 45,000 clones in the sample, about four fifths were seen once. V lost 3 bases to trimming and J lost 1 base, with 6 bases between them. Per germline, CDR1 SGHAT and CDR2 FQNNGV. The CDR3 length is 13 residues. The sequenced sample was peripheral blood. The rearrangement uses TRBV11-2 and TRBJ1-1; D uncertain. The sequence was obtained from a human donor with acute or convalescent COVID-19. The donor label of this sample is uncertain. The CDR3: CASSFERNTEAFF. CDR3 DNA sequence: TGTGCCAGCAGCTTTGAGAGGAACACTGAAGCTTTCTTT.